This TCR beta chain was sequenced during a study of shared clonotypes between healthy human individuals. Measured with immunoSEQ multiplex PCR; TCRdb has only the in-frame clones, and not every one. In the table there are 2 million to 2.5 million clones, 90% to 96% of which are singletons. Germline-derived CDR1 and CDR2 are MNHEY and SVGAGI. Trimming removed 6 bases from V and 6 bases from J; junction bases left unmatched: 9. This CDR3 has 14 amino acids. Division of CD4+ cells produced a CD45RA+ naive subset and a CD45RA-negative memory subset. The rearrangement links TRBV6-5 to TRBJ2-7; TRBD1 matches 9 bases. The sample comprised naive CD4+ T cells sorted from blood. The subset is: CD45RA+ positively selected. The receptor was isolated from a man aged 18 to 29 in good health. The CDR3 DNA follows: TGTGCCAGCAGCTTCGACAGGGGGGGCTCCGAGCAGTACTTC. It codes for CASSFDRGGSEQYF.